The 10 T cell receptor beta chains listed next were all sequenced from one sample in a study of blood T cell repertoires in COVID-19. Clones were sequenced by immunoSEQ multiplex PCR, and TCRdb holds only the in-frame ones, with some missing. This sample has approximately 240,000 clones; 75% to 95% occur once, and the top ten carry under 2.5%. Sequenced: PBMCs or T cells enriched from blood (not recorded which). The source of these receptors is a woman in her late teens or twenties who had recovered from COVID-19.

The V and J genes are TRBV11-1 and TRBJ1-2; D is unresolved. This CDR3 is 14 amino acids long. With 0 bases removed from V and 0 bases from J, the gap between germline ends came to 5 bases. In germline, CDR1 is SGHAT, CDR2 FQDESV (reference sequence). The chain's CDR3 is CASSLAGANYGYTF. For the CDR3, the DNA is TGTGCCAGCAGCTTAGCCGGGGCTAACTATGGCTACACCTTC.

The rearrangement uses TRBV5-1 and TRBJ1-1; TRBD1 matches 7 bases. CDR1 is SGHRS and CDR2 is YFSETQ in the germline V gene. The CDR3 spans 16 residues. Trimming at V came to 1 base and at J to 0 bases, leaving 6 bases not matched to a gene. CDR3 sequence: CASSLSAGGMNTEAFF. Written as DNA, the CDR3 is TGCGCCAGCAGCTTGTCAGCAGGGGGGATGAACACTGAAGCTTTCTTT.

CDR3 bases: TGTGCCACCAGCCCGACCTCAGGGAAGAGGTACGAGCAGTACTTC. This codes for CATSPTSGKRYEQYF. The rearrangement links TRBV24-1 to TRBJ2-7; weak D call: TRBD1 (5 bases). The CDR3 contains 15 residues. The ends were cut back, 7 bases at V and 4 bases at J, with 19 bases in the middle. Germline V lookup: CDR1 KGHDR, CDR2 SFDVKD.

The DNA of the CDR3 is TGTGCCAGCAGCGGAGTTCGAGGCGAGCAGTACTTC. Its protein product is CASSGVRGEQYF. This chain connects TRBV9 to TRBJ2-7; unclear D gene. This CDR3 is built from 12 residues. Looked up from germline, CDR1 is SGDLS and CDR2 is YYNGEE. V was cut by 3 bases and J by 6 bases, with 10 bases left in between. Full variable domain (missing parts from reference TRBV9 and TRBJ2-7): DSGVTQTPKHLITATGQRVTLRCSPRSGDLSVYWYQQSLDQGLQFLIQYYNGEERAKGNILERFSAQQFPDLHSELNLSSLELGDSALYFCASSGVRGEQYFGPGTRLTVT.

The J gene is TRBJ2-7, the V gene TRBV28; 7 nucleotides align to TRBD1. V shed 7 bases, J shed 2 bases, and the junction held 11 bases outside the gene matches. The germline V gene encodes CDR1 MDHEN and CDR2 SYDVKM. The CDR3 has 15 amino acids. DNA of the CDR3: TGTGCCAGCACTAAACAGATCCAGGGGGCCTACGAGCAGTACTTC. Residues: CASTKQIQGAYEQYF.

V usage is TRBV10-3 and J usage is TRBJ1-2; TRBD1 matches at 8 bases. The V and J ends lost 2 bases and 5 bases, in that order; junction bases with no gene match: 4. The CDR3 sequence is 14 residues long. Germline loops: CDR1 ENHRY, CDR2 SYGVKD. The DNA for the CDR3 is TGTGCCATCAGTGAGGGACAGGGTTGGTATGGCTACACCTTC. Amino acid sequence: CAISEGQGWYGYTF.

In nucleotides, the CDR3 is TGTGCCAGCAGCCCTCGTGGGGCGGTCTATGGCTACACCTTC. Translation gives CASSPRGAVYGYTF. The chain combines TRBV11-1 with TRBJ1-2, with D possibly TRBD1 on 5 matching bases. Per the germline V gene, CDR1 is SGHAT and CDR2 is FQDESV (reference sequence). The CDR3 sequence is 14 residues long. Trimming took 5 bases from V and 4 from J, leaving 14 bases between them.

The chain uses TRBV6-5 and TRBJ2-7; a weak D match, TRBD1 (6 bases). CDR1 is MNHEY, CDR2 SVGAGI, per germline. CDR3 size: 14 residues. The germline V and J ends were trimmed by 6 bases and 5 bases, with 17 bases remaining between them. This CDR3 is CASRPDRNLDEQYF. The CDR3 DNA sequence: TGTGCCAGCAGACCCGACAGGAATCTGGACGAGCAGTACTTC.

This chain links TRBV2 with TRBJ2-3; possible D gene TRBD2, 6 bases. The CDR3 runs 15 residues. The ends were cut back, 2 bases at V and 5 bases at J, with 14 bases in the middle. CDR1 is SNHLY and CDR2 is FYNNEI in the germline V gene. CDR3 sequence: CASSEHGSPGDTQYF. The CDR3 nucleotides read TGTGCCAGCAGTGAACACGGGAGCCCCGGAGATACGCAGTATTTT.

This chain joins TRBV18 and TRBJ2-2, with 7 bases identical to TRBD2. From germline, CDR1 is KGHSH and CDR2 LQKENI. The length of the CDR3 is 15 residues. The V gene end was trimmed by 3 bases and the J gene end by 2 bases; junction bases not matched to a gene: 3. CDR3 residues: CASSPWTRNTGELFF. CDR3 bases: TGTGCCAGCTCACCCTGGACTAGAAACACCGGGGAGCTGTTTTTT.